This section outlines one T cell receptor (beta chain) sequence together with its context. The data were taken from a study of blood T cell repertoires in COVID-19. The assay was immunoSEQ multiplex PCR, and TCRdb's table has in-frame clones only and misses some. Of more than 400,000 clones listed, 75% to 90% are singletons. Trimming cost V 5 bases and J 3 bases, with 9 bases left between them. CDR3 size: 13 residues. Sequenced material: peripheral blood. The chain uses TRBV12-3 or TRBV12-4 and TRBJ2-3, with D tentatively TRBD2 (5 bases). This clonotype was sampled from a human donor in a cohort sampled during active COVID-19. This CDR3 reads CASSRGLTDTQYF. CDR3 nucleotides: TGTGCCAGCAGTCGGGGTTTAACAGATACGCAGTATTTT.